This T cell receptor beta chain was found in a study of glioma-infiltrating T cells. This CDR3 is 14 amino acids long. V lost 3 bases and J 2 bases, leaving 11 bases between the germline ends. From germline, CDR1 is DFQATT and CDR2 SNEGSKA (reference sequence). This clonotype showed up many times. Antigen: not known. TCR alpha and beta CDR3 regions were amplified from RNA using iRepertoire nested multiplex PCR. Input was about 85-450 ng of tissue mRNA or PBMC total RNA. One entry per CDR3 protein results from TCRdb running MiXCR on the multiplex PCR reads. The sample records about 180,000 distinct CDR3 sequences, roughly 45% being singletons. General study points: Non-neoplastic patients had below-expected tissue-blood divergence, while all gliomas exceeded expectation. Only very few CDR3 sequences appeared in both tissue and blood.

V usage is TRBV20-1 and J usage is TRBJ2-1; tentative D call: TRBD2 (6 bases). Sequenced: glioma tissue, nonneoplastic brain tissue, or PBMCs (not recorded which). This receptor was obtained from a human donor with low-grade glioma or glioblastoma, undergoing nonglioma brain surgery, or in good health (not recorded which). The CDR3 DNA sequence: TGCAGTGCTAGGATTCCGGGAGCCTACAATGAGCAGTTCTTC. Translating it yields CSARIPGAYNEQFF.